Each of the 10 T cell receptor beta chains below was sequenced from the same sample in a study of blood T cells in healthy people across ages. A sample-barcoded 5' primer and a J-beta primer mix were used in a second PCR of roughly 7 to 12 cycles. A single record per CDR3 protein comes from TCRdb applying MiXCR to the 5' RACE reads. The data show about 670,000 distinct CDR3 sequences, around 38% seen once. The sequenced sample consisted of blood. All receptors come from a man of 80 years or more in good health.

This clonotype was detected only a few times. This chain connects TRBV20-1 to TRBJ2-1, with TRBD2 identical over 16 bases. CDR3 length: 19 amino acids. J lost 5 bases, V lost 6 bases, and 16 bases had no gene match. The germline V gene has CDR1 DFQATT and CDR2 SNEGSKA (reference sequence). The CDR3 is CSAPEPGLAGGPWNNEQFF. The CDR3 region has the DNA TGCAGTGCCCCTGAGCCGGGACTAGCGGGAGGGCCCTGGAACAATGAGCAGTTCTTC.

In this sample, this clonotype turned up a few times. The rearrangement joins TRBV29-1 to TRBJ2-5, with D unclear. The DNA end is more similar to TRBJ2-7, so the J call may be wrong. The germline gives CDR1 SQVTM, CDR2 ANQGSEA. CDR3 length equals 11 residues. The CDR3 sequence is CSVGDMYEQYF. The CDR3 DNA reads TGCAGCGTTGGCGATATGTACGAGCAGTACTTC.

There are a few counts of this clonotype. The chain combines TRBV20-1 with TRBJ1-2; no clear D gene. CDR1 DFQATT and CDR2 SNEGSKA come from the germline V gene (reference sequence). The CDR3 loop spans 14 amino acids. V gave up 0 bases and J gave up 0 bases, with 8 bases separating them. The CDR3 DNA reads as TGCAGTGCTAGAGATCGCACAGCTAACTATGGCTACACCTTC. It specifies CSARDRTANYGYTF.

There are a few counts of this clonotype. The rearrangement joins TRBV20-1 to TRBJ2-3, with 7 bases matching TRBD1. Germline CDR1 DFQATT, CDR2 SNEGSKA (reference sequence). The CDR3 spans 15 residues. Trimming at V came to 4 bases and at J to 7 bases, leaving 14 bases not matched to a gene. CDR3 amino acids: CSAKDGTDPRYTQYF. CDR3 bases: TGCAGTGCTAAAGATGGGACAGACCCTAGGTATACGCAGTATTTT.

This clonotype was observed a handful of times. V is TRBV20-1 and J is TRBJ2-3; a weak D match, TRBD2 (6 bases). The CDR3 is made up of 15 amino acids. The germline V gene encodes CDR1 DFQATT and CDR2 SNEGSKA (reference sequence). Deletions cut 0 bases from V and 3 bases from J, with 13 bases between. The CDR3 loop reads CSARDKGRGTDTQYF. For the CDR3, the DNA is TGCAGTGCTAGAGATAAGGGGCGGGGTACAGATACGCAGTATTTT.

The chain employs TRBV5-1 and TRBJ2-2; 7 bases agree with TRBD1. Looked up from germline, CDR1 is SGHRS and CDR2 is YFSETQ. The CDR3 totals 16 residues. V lost 6 bases to trimming and J lost 0 bases; unmatched junction nucleotides: 8. This chain's CDR3 is CASNPLRGPNTGELFF. The CDR3 nucleotides read TGCGCCAGCAACCCGCTGAGGGGGCCGAACACCGGGGAGCTGTTTTTT.

This sequence joins TRBV7-2 and TRBJ2-7; 8 nucleotides line up with TRBD1. The CDR3 contains 15 residues. Germline V gives CDR1 SGHTA, CDR2 FQGNSA. With V trimmed by 3 bases and J by 7 bases, 11 bases remained unmatched. Here the CDR3 reads CASSFQGALNNEQYF. As DNA, the CDR3 is TGTGCCAGCAGCTTCCAGGGGGCCTTAAACAATGAGCAGTACTTC.

This clonotype has just a few counts. The rearrangement uses TRBV12-3 or TRBV12-4 and TRBJ2-5; a weak D match, TRBD1 (6 bases). The V gene lost 5 bases and the J gene lost 4 bases, with 11 bases spanning the gap. This CDR3 is 13 amino acids long. The CDR3 DNA reads TGTGCCAGCAGTGCCGGACAGCCAGAGACCCAGTACTTC. Its translation: CASSAGQPETQYF.

In its sample, this clonotype was seen many times. V gene TRBV20-1 combines with J gene TRBJ2-1; 12 bases agree with TRBD2. This CDR3 has 21 residues. The V and J ends lost 3 bases and 1 base, in that order; junction bases with no gene match: 19. The V gene's germline CDR1 is DFQATT and CDR2 SNEGSKA (reference sequence). CDR3 nucleotide sequence: TGCAGTGCTAGCAGTATCACTAGCGGGAGGAATTGGGGGAGGTCCTACAATGAGCAGTTCTTC. Protein sequence: CSASSITSGRNWGRSYNEQFF.

The CDR3 sequence is CSGQGSQDGYTF. In DNA, the CDR3 is TGCAGCGGCCAGGGGAGTCAGGATGGCTACACCTTC. The chain combines TRBV29-1 with TRBJ1-2, with D possibly being TRBD1 (6 bases). The CDR3 covers 12 residues. Germline CDR1 SQVTM, CDR2 ANQGSEA. V was shortened by 7 bases and J by 6 bases, with 15 bases between the two germline ends.